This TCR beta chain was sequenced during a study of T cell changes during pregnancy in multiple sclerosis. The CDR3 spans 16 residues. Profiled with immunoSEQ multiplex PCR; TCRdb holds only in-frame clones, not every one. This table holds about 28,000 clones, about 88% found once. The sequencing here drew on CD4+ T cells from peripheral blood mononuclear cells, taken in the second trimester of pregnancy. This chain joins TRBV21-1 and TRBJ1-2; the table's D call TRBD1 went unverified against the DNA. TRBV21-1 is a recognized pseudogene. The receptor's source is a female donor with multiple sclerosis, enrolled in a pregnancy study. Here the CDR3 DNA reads TGTGCCAGCAGCAAAGGCCTCAGGGGGCCAAACTATGGCTACACCTTC. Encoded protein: CASSKGLRGPNYGYTF.